Each of the 24 T cell receptor beta chains below was sequenced from the same sample in a study of blood T cell repertoires in COVID-19. The table came from immunoSEQ multiplex PCR; TCRdb's copy has only in-frame clones and leaves some out. The sample records 210,000 or so clones, 70% to 90% being singletons. The sample was peripheral blood. Receptors were obtained from a woman younger than 35 who had recovered from COVID-19.

This clone was recorded only once. This rearrangement joins TRBV4-1 to TRBJ2-4; tentatively, D is TRBD1 (5 bases). Germline CDR1 is MGHRA and CDR2 is YSYEKL. This CDR3 region has 16 residues. V was shortened by 3 bases and J by 4 bases, with 16 bases between the two germline ends. The CDR3 reads CASSHLGRGTKNIQYF. The CDR3 region has the DNA TGCGCCAGCAGCCACCTGGGAAGGGGAACAAAAAACATTCAGTACTTC.

This rearrangement joins TRBV4-1 to TRBJ2-7, with TRBD2 matching 8 bases. V was pared by 1 base and J by 4 bases, with 9 bases of the junction left unmatched. The V gene's germline CDR1 is MGHRA and CDR2 YSYEKL. There are 16 residues in the CDR3. In nucleotides, the CDR3 is TGCGCCAGCAGCCAAGCCCTGACTAGCGTCCCTTACGAGCAGTACTTC. The encoded protein is CASSQALTSVPYEQYF.

This clone was counted a few times. The V and J genes are TRBV14 and TRBJ1-1, with D possibly TRBD1 on 6 matching bases. Between the trimmed V and J ends, which lost 6 bases and 4 bases, there was a span of 15 bases. The CDR3 has 14 residues. From germline, CDR1 is SGHDN and CDR2 FVKESK. DNA of the CDR3: TGTGCCAGCAGGCAACAGGGAGCGGGCACTGAAGCTTTCTTT. Amino acid sequence: CASRQQGAGTEAFF.

The V gene is TRBV9, the J gene TRBJ2-7, with D possibly being TRBD1 (6 bases). The CDR3 is 18 amino acids. V lost 0 bases to trimming and J lost 2 bases, with 21 bases between them. The V gene's germline CDR1 is SGDLS and CDR2 YYNGEE. Here the CDR3 reads CASSVEGGTRSPTYEQYF. CDR3 in DNA: TGTGCCAGCAGCGTAGAAGGGGGAACTCGGAGCCCCACCTACGAGCAGTACTTC. The full variable domain, in which reference TRBV9 and TRBJ2-7 provide the parts outside the CDR3, is DSGVTQTPKHLITATGQRVTLRCSPRSGDLSVYWYQQSLDQGLQFLIQYYNGEERAKGNILERFSAQQFPDLHSELNLSSLELGDSALYFCASSVEGGTRSPTYEQYFGPGTRLTVT.

This clone showed up many times. The genes are TRBV14 and TRBJ1-2; D is perhaps TRBD1 (5 bases). The CDR3 extends over 18 amino acids. The ends were cut back, 1 base at V and 5 bases at J, with 23 bases in the middle. CDR1 is SGHDN and CDR2 is FVKESK in the germline V gene. CDR3 sequence reads: CASSQVIGPYMGPYGYTF. Written as DNA, the CDR3 is TGTGCCAGCAGCCAAGTCATTGGGCCCTATATGGGGCCGTATGGCTACACCTTC. Full variable domain (rest looked up from reference TRBV14 and TRBJ1-2): EAGVTQFPSHSVIEKGQTVTLRCDPISGHDNLYWYRRVMGKEIKFLLHFVKESKQDESGMPNNRFLAERTGGTYSTLKVQPAELEDSGVYFCASSQVIGPYMGPYGYTFGSGTRLTVV.

This chain uses TRBV15 with TRBJ1-6; possible D gene TRBD1, 5 bases. The CDR3 is 14 amino acids. In germline, CDR1 is LNHNV, CDR2 YYDKDF (reference sequence). Trimming took off 5 bases at V and 7 bases at J, with 12 bases between the two ends. The DNA for the CDR3 is TGTGCCACCAGCCCCTGGGGGGGGAATTCACCCCTCCACTTT. This codes for CATSPWGGNSPLHF.

The chain is built from TRBV28 and TRBJ2-1; 9 bases are shared with TRBD1. The germline V gene has CDR1 MDHEN and CDR2 SYDVKM. The length of the CDR3 is 15 residues. V lost 6 bases, J lost 4 bases, and 7 bases stayed unmatched. In DNA, the CDR3 is TGTGCCAGCAGGACCCGGGACAGGGTATACAATGAGCAGTTCTTC. Translating gives CASRTRDRVYNEQFF.

This chain connects TRBV4-2 to TRBJ2-4, with a possible D match to TRBD2 (5 bases). This CDR3 has 16 amino acids. Trimming cost V 0 bases and J 0 bases, with 9 bases left between them. Germline lookup yields CDR1 LGHNA and CDR2 YNFKEQ. CDR3 loop: CASSQDSTRAKNIQYF. CDR3 in DNA: TGTGCCAGCAGCCAAGACTCCACTAGAGCCAAAAACATTCAGTACTTC.

V and J are TRBV7-9 and TRBJ2-1; 12 bases fit TRBD2. In germline, CDR1 is SEHNR, CDR2 FQNEAQ (reference sequence). V lost 8 bases and J lost 4; bases outside the gene matches: 3. This CDR3 contains 14 residues. The CDR3 coding sequence is TGTGCCAGCGTGGGACTAGCGGGTTACAATGAGCAGTTCTTC. Amino acid sequence: CASVGLAGYNEQFF. The full variable domain, with the rest looked up from reference TRBV7-9 and TRBJ2-1, is DTGVSQNPRHKITKRGQNVTFRCDPISEHNRLYWYRQTLGQGPEFLTYFQNEAQLEKSRLLSDRFSAERPKGSFSTLEIQRTEQGDSAMYLCASVGLAGYNEQFFGPGTRLTVL.

The rearrangement joins TRBV18 to TRBJ2-4; D gene unclear. The CDR3 has 15 amino acids. Germline V gene lookup returns CDR1 KGHSH and CDR2 LQKENI. V gave up 1 base and J gave up 5 bases, with 12 bases separating them. This CDR3 is CASSPLGWAQNIQYF. The CDR3 nucleotides are TGTGCCAGCTCACCACTGGGCTGGGCACAAAACATTCAGTACTTC.

The chain carries TRBV28 and TRBJ1-1; D gene uncertain. V was trimmed by 6 bases and J by 8 bases, leaving 19 bases between them. Germline V gives CDR1 MDHEN, CDR2 SYDVKM. This CDR3 has 14 residues. CDR3 bases: TGTGCCAGCAGCACCCTTGGGGAGGGCGGCGAAGCTTTCTTT. Translation: CASSTLGEGGEAFF. Looking up the rest from reference TRBV28 and TRBJ1-1 gives the full variable domain: DVKVTQSSRYLVKRTGEKVFLECVQDMDHENMFWYRQDPGLGLRLIYFSYDVKMKEKGDIPEGYSVSREKKERFSLILESASTNQTSMYLCASSTLGEGGEAFFGQGTRLTVV.

The chain uses TRBV27 and TRBJ2-7; 15 nucleotides align to TRBD2. V was clipped by 3 bases and J by 7 bases; unmatched bases: 10. Germline loops: CDR1 MNHEY, CDR2 SMNVEV (reference sequence). CDR3 length: 17 residues. The CDR3 reads CASSFWTSGRAMGEQYF. CDR3 DNA sequence: TGTGCCAGCAGTTTTTGGACTAGCGGGAGGGCCATGGGGGAGCAGTACTTC.

The chain carries TRBV6-5 and TRBJ1-2; 7 bases are shared with TRBD1. V dropped 0 bases and J dropped 1; count of bases not matched to a gene: 2. Per the germline V gene, CDR1 is MNHEY and CDR2 is SVGAGI. The CDR3 is 15 residues long. The CDR3 protein is CASSYSGQSNYGYTF. CDR3 DNA sequence: TGTGCCAGCAGTTACTCGGGACAGAGTAACTATGGCTACACCTTC.

The rearrangement uses TRBV5-6 and TRBJ2-3; the D is unclear. This CDR3 region has 16 residues. Germline V lookup: CDR1 SGHDT, CDR2 YYEEEE. V was pared by 1 base and J by 2 bases, with 14 bases between. The CDR3 here is CASSLFTGVLTDTQYF. CDR3 DNA: TGTGCCAGCAGCTTGTTCACGGGTGTTCTCACAGATACGCAGTATTTT.

The chain links TRBV5-1 to TRBJ2-7; possibly TRBD1 for D (5 bases). There are 14 residues in the CDR3. Trimming pared 3 bases from V and 2 bases from J, leaving 12 bases between. The germline CDR1 and CDR2 sequences are SGHRS and YFSETQ. The CDR3 DNA reads TGCGCCAGCAGCTCGGACATCGCTGCCTACGAGCAGTACTTC. This translates into CASSSDIAAYEQYF.

The J gene is TRBJ2-3, the V gene TRBV4-1; possibly TRBD2 for D (5 bases). With 1 base removed from V and 8 bases from J, the gap between germline ends came to 16 bases. CDR1 and CDR2 (germline): MGHRA, YSYEKL. This CDR3 region has 15 residues. The CDR3 loop is CASSQAPRDRATQYF. The CDR3 region has the DNA TGCGCCAGCAGCCAAGCCCCCCGGGATCGGGCTACGCAGTATTTT.

V usage is TRBV7-6 and J usage is TRBJ2-1; 11 positions match TRBD2. V was clipped by 1 base and J by 6 bases; unmatched bases: 14. The V gene's germline CDR1 is SGHVS and CDR2 FNYEAQ. This CDR3 spans 19 amino acids. The CDR3 region is CASSLVVAGGPPKVNEQFF. Here the CDR3 DNA reads TGTGCCAGCAGCTTAGTGGTAGCGGGAGGGCCCCCCAAAGTCAATGAGCAGTTCTTC. The full variable domain, its missing parts supplied by reference TRBV7-6 and TRBJ2-1, is GAGVSQSPRYKVTKRGQDVALRCDPISGHVSLYWYRQALGQGPEFLTYFNYEAQQDKSGLPNDRFSAERPEGSISTLTIQRTEQRDSAMYRCASSLVVAGGPPKVNEQFFGPGTRLTVL.

The gene calls are TRBV4-3 and TRBJ2-7; D may be TRBD2 (6 bases). Trimming took off 1 base at V and 3 bases at J, with 13 bases between the two ends. CDR3 length: 15 amino acids. Per the germline V gene, CDR1 is LGHNA and CDR2 is YSLEER. CDR3 in DNA: TGCGCCAGCAGCCAAGCCGGGGGAGATTACTACGAGCAGTACTTC. Translated: CASSQAGGDYYEQYF.

This clone has only a few counts. This chain links TRBV7-2 with TRBJ1-4; D might be TRBD1 (6 bases). The CDR3 sequence is 15 residues long. Trimming cost V 1 base and J 7 bases, with 13 bases left between them. Germline loops: CDR1 SGHTA, CDR2 FQGNSA. The CDR3 nucleotides read TGTGCCAGCAGCTTAGGGGGGGGGCAGGGTGAAAAACTGTTTTTT. The encoded protein is CASSLGGGQGEKLFF. The full variable domain, rest sourced from reference TRBV7-2 and TRBJ1-4, is GAGVSQSPSNKVTEKGKDVELRCDPISGHTALYWYRQSLGQGLEFLIYFQGNSAPDKSGLPSDRFSAERTGGSVSTLTIQRTQQEDSAVYLCASSLGGGQGEKLFFGSGTQLSVL.

The chain joins TRBV9 to TRBJ1-2; 8 bases line up with TRBD1. CDR1 and CDR2 (germline): SGDLS, YYNGEE. The CDR3 covers 13 residues. The J segment lost 7 bases and the V segment lost 3 bases, leaving 5 bases of the junction unmatched. The CDR3 protein is CASSEGQGIGYTF. CDR3 DNA: TGTGCCAGCAGCGAAGGACAGGGAATTGGCTACACCTTC.

This clone was observed once. The rearrangement joins TRBV7-2 to TRBJ2-2; 8 bases agree with TRBD2. Germline V gene lookup returns CDR1 SGHTA and CDR2 FQGNSA. V trimming: 6 bases; J trimming: 5 bases; junction bases outside the gene matches: 14. This CDR3 contains 17 residues. The CDR3 loop reads CASSSNAQREKTGELFF. The CDR3 coding sequence is TGTGCCAGCAGTTCGAACGCCCAGCGGGAGAAGACCGGGGAGCTGTTTTTT.

The chain couples TRBV19 to TRBJ1-1; no clear D. CDR3 length: 13 amino acids. Looked up from germline, CDR1 is LNHDA and CDR2 is SQIVND (reference sequence). Trimming pared 6 bases from V and 6 bases from J, leaving 14 bases between. CDR3 nucleotides: TGTGCCAGTAGCCCCGAGTATTACGCTGAAGCTTTCTTT. It translates to CASSPEYYAEAFF.

This clone was found a few times. This sequence joins TRBV5-4 and TRBJ2-1; the match to TRBD2 covers 8 bases. This CDR3 spans 15 amino acids. From germline, CDR1 is SGHNT and CDR2 YYREEE (reference sequence). Trimming removed 4 bases from V and 2 bases from J; junction bases left unmatched: 5. The CDR3 DNA reads TGTGCCAGCAGCACGCCAGCGGGAGCCTACAATGAGCAGTTCTTC. Residues: CASSTPAGAYNEQFF.

This sequence joins TRBV14 and TRBJ2-7, with D possibly being TRBD2 (6 bases). This CDR3 has 12 residues. V lost 1 base to trimming and J lost 7 bases, with 8 bases between them. Germline V gene data show CDR1 as SGHDN and CDR2 as FVKESK. As DNA, the CDR3 is TGTGCCAGCAGCCAAGTCGGACTAGAGCAGTACTTC. It codes for CASSQVGLEQYF.